This passage covers 29 T cell receptor beta chains from one sample sequenced in a study of OX40 agonist ivuxolimab in advanced cancers. Repertoires were generated with immunoSEQ multiplex PCR, while TCRdb's copy carries only in-frame clones and drops some. The sample includes fewer than 120,000 clones, around nine tenths of them seen just once. The sequencing used CD4+ or CD8+ T cells sorted from blood, collected in a trial of the OX40 agonist ivuxolimab. Receptors were obtained from an adult with an advanced solid tumor such as melanoma, head and neck, liver or kidney cancer.

As for this clone: The sample contains more than one DNA sequence encoding this CDR3. The chain couples TRBV4-3 to TRBJ2-7; no definite D call. The CDR3 runs 14 residues. V shed 1 base and J shed 2 bases, with 9 bases lying between them. Germline V CDR1 and CDR2: LGHNA, YSLEER. CDR3 protein: CASSQGVRTYEQYF. The CDR3 region has the DNA TGCGCCAGCAGCCAAGGGGTCAGGACCTACGAGCAGTACTTC.

The chain has TRBV14 and TRBJ2-2, with TRBD2 as a possible D gene (6 bases). The CDR3 covers 16 residues. Per the germline V gene, CDR1 is SGHDN and CDR2 is FVKESK. V lost 2 bases and J 0 bases, leaving 10 bases between the germline ends. For the CDR3, the DNA is TGTGCCAGCAGCCAACAGGGAGGCCCGAACACCGGGGAGCTGTTTTTT. Protein sequence: CASSQQGGPNTGELFF.

The V and J genes are TRBV10-2 and TRBJ2-7; TRBD2 matches at 9 bases. The germline V gene encodes CDR1 WSHSY and CDR2 SAAADI. The CDR3 is 17 amino acids. V shed 0 bases, J shed 5 bases, and the junction held 11 bases outside the gene matches. The CDR3: CASSESLSGSIKHEQYF. DNA for the CDR3: TGCGCCAGCAGTGAGTCTCTTAGCGGGAGTATCAAGCACGAGCAGTACTTC.

V and J are TRBV11-2 and TRBJ2-7; 9 positions match TRBD1. The CDR3 has 16 amino acids. Unmatched junction bases numbered 12, after V lost 4 bases and J lost 5 bases. CDR1 SGHAT and CDR2 FQNNGV come from the germline V gene. CDR3: CASSYNPGQGSDEQYF. In nucleotides, the CDR3 is TGTGCCAGCAGCTATAATCCAGGACAGGGGAGCGACGAGCAGTACTTC.

To note about this clone: The same CDR3 arises from other DNA sequences in this sample as well. The V call is TRBV30, the J call TRBJ2-2; D is uncertain. Germline CDR1 and CDR2: GTSNPN and SVGIG (reference sequence). This CDR3 has 12 residues. V gave up 3 bases and J gave up 10 bases, with 12 bases separating them. The CDR3 spells CAWSPVWEELFF. The CDR3 bases are TGTGCCTGGAGCCCTGTCTGGGAGGAGCTGTTTTTT.

The chain uses TRBV28 and TRBJ2-3; 8 bases agree with TRBD2. Per the germline V gene, CDR1 is MDHEN and CDR2 is SYDVKM. The CDR3 runs 16 residues. V gave up 4 bases and J gave up 4 bases; unmatched junction bases: 10. CDR3 loop: CASSSPGAGVPDTQYF. The CDR3 DNA follows: TGTGCCAGCAGTTCCCCAGGAGCGGGAGTCCCAGATACGCAGTATTTT.

V and J are TRBV7-2 and TRBJ2-4, with D uncertain. The CDR3 covers 13 residues. Germline CDR1 is SGHTA and CDR2 is FQGNSA. The ends were cut back, 1 base at V and 3 bases at J, with 4 bases in the middle. DNA for the CDR3: TGTGCCAGCAGCTTAGAAATCAAAAACATTCAGTACTTC. Translating it yields CASSLEIKNIQYF.

The chain is built from TRBV19 and TRBJ2-7; 7 bases are shared with TRBD1. The length of the CDR3 is 17 residues. V trimming: 5 bases; J trimming: 4 bases; junction bases outside the gene matches: 17. Germline CDR1 reads LNHDA; CDR2 reads SQIVND (reference sequence). The CDR3 is CASSFTPTGTAPYEQYF. The CDR3 region has the DNA TGTGCCAGTAGTTTCACGCCTACCGGGACAGCTCCATACGAGCAGTACTTC.

The rearrangement joins TRBV7-9 to TRBJ2-1; the D gene is possibly TRBD2 (5 bases). Germline V CDR1 and CDR2: SEHNR, FQNEAQ (reference sequence). Trimming took 5 bases from V and 0 from J, leaving 14 bases between them. This CDR3 region has 16 residues. CDR3 nucleotide sequence: TGTGCCAGCAGCCGGACTGACAAAAACTCCTACAATGAGCAGTTCTTC. Its translation is CASSRTDKNSYNEQFF.

This sequence joins TRBV6-6 and TRBJ1-2; tentative D call: TRBD1 (6 bases). Deletions cut 5 bases from V and 1 base from J, with 11 bases between. CDR1 is MNHNY, CDR2 SVGAGI, per germline (reference sequence). This CDR3 comprises 14 residues. CDR3 region: CASSDRTDNYGYTF. In DNA, the CDR3 is TGTGCCAGCAGTGACCGGACAGATAACTATGGCTACACCTTC.

J is TRBJ2-7 and V is TRBV5-4; D is possibly TRBD1 (6 bases). CDR1 is SGHNT, CDR2 YYREEE, per germline (reference sequence). The V and J ends lost 3 bases and 4 bases respectively, with 14 bases between them. The CDR3 loop spans 14 amino acids. CDR3 bases: TGTGCCAGCAGCTATGGGGGCATGGAATACGAGCAGTACTTC. This codes for CASSYGGMEYEQYF.

J is TRBJ2-3 and V is TRBV5-1; the match to TRBD2 covers 9 bases. The CDR3 runs 16 residues. The germline CDR1 and CDR2 sequences are SGHRS and YFSETQ. V was clipped by 1 base and J by 3 bases; unmatched bases: 6. Here the CDR3 DNA reads TGCGCCAGCAGCTTGTGGGCGGGAGGGCCGACAGATACGCAGTATTTT. Its translation is CASSLWAGGPTDTQYF.

The V and J genes are TRBV15 and TRBJ2-7; D might be TRBD1 or TRBD2, each matching 6 bases. The CDR3 spans 14 residues. Germline V gene lookup returns CDR1 LNHNV and CDR2 YYDKDF (reference sequence). Trimming shortened V by 1 base and J by 2 bases, and 9 bases separated the two germline ends. CDR3 in amino acids: CATSRVRGAYEQYF. The CDR3, as DNA: TGTGCCACCAGCAGAGTTAGGGGGGCCTACGAGCAGTACTTC.

CDR3 in amino acids: CASSVVGGGSYNEQFF. The CDR3 DNA is TGTGCCAGCAGCGTAGTAGGCGGTGGCTCCTACAATGAGCAGTTCTTC. V usage is TRBV9 and J usage is TRBJ2-1; unclear D gene. The CDR3 sequence is 16 residues long. The germline CDR1 and CDR2 sequences are SGDLS and YYNGEE. Trimming took 0 bases from V and 0 from J, leaving 10 bases between them.

J is TRBJ2-3 and V is TRBV9; D ambiguous. Germline CDR1 SGDLS, CDR2 YYNGEE. The CDR3 totals 12 residues. Deletions cut 3 bases from V and 2 bases from J, with 4 bases between. CDR3 sequence (DNA): TGTGCCAGCAGCGCAGCCACAGATACGCAGTATTTT. Protein product: CASSAATDTQYF.

V gene TRBV7-2 combines with J gene TRBJ1-4; D is ambiguous. Germline CDR1 and CDR2: SGHTA and FQGNSA. The V end lost 8 bases, the J end lost 8 bases, and 9 bases lay between the germline ends. The CDR3 extends over 11 amino acids. The CDR3 protein is CASVDREKLFF. The CDR3 bases are TGTGCCAGCGTAGACCGGGAAAAACTGTTTTTT.

This clone was observed a handful of times. The chain is built from TRBV19 and TRBJ1-1; the D gene is possibly TRBD1 (6 bases). Between the trimmed V and J ends, which lost 5 bases and 0 bases, there was a span of 13 bases. The CDR3 is made up of 15 amino acids. Looked up from germline, CDR1 is LNHDA and CDR2 is SQIVND (reference sequence). CDR3 in DNA: TGTGCCAGTAGTGGGGTGGACAGCATGAACACTGAAGCTTTCTTT. Protein: CASSGVDSMNTEAFF. The complete variable domain, with remaining parts taken from reference TRBV19 and TRBJ1-1, reads DGGITQSPKYLFRKEGQNVTLSCEQNLNHDAMYWYRQDPGQGLRLIYYSQIVNDFQKGDIAEGYSVSREKKESFPLTVTSAQKNPTAFYLCASSGVDSMNTEAFFGQGTRLTVV.

The rearrangement uses TRBV10-3 and TRBJ2-7; 7 bases are a match to TRBD1. There are 13 residues in the CDR3. Germline V gene data show CDR1 as ENHRY and CDR2 as SYGVKD. The trim removed 6 bases at V and 6 bases at J, leaving 8 bases unmatched. CDR3 in DNA: TGTGCCATCAGCGTGACAGGGTCGGGCGAGCAGTACTTC. It yields the protein CAISVTGSGEQYF.

The genes are TRBV19 and TRBJ1-5; the D is unclear. In germline, CDR1 is LNHDA, CDR2 SQIVND (reference sequence). V dropped 11 bases and J dropped 6 bases, with 23 bases sitting between them. The CDR3 is made up of 15 amino acids. CDR3 nucleotide sequence: TGTGCCCATCTAAGGGATCCGCTTTTTCTTCAGCCCCAGCATTTT. Its protein is CAHLRDPLFLQPQHF.

This sequence joins TRBV2 and TRBJ2-6; possibly TRBD1 for D (5 bases). This CDR3 is built from 19 residues. Germline lookup yields CDR1 SNHLY and CDR2 FYNNEI. The V and J ends lost 3 bases and 0 bases respectively, with 18 bases between them. Here the CDR3 reads CASSEPDSHKSSGANVLTF. CDR3 nucleotides: TGTGCCAGCAGTGAGCCCGACAGCCACAAAAGCTCTGGGGCCAACGTCCTGACTTTC.

This clone has a handful of counts. V gene TRBV18 combines with J gene TRBJ1-5, with 8 bases identical to TRBD1. Germline V gene sequence: CDR1 KGHSH, CDR2 LQKENI. The CDR3 contains 14 residues. V was pared by 3 bases and J by 4 bases, with 2 bases of the junction left unmatched. The CDR3 bases are TGTGCCAGCTCACCGGGACAGGCTAATCAGCCCCAGCATTTT. Translating gives CASSPGQANQPQHF.

This clone was observed a single time. The rearrangement uses TRBV6-9 and TRBJ2-7; the D gene could be TRBD1 or TRBD2 (7 bases each). With 7 bases removed from V and 1 base from J, the gap between germline ends came to 17 bases. In germline, CDR1 is MNHGY, CDR2 SVAAGI. CDR3 size: 15 residues. CDR3 sequence: CASTWGGQPSYEQYF. The CDR3 nucleotides read TGTGCCAGCACCTGGGGGGGACAGCCTTCCTACGAGCAGTACTTC.

This clone was counted once. The gene calls are TRBV6-6 and TRBJ1-1; D not certain. The CDR3 sequence is 15 residues long. Germline V gene sequence: CDR1 MNHNY, CDR2 SVGAGI (reference sequence). The germline V and J ends were trimmed by 0 bases and 4 bases, with 12 bases remaining between them. In DNA form, the CDR3 reads TGTGCCAGCAGTTACTCGACATCCTGGACCACTGAAGCTTTCTTT. Its translation is CASSYSTSWTTEAFF.

The gene calls are TRBV11-1 and TRBJ2-3; TRBD1 might be the D (6 bases). Deletions cut 5 bases from V and 0 bases from J, with 15 bases between. This CDR3 has 16 amino acids. Looked up from germline, CDR1 is SGHAT and CDR2 is FQDESV (reference sequence). The CDR3 region has the DNA TGTGCCAGCAGCCAAGAACGGACAGTGAGCACAGATACGCAGTATTTT. Its protein product is CASSQERTVSTDTQYF.

This chain connects TRBV29-1 to TRBJ2-1; D possibly corresponds to TRBD2 (6 bases). The V end was cut by 5 bases, the J end by 5 bases, with 16 bases between. The CDR3 spans 14 residues. Germline CDR1 SQVTM, CDR2 ANQGSEA. CDR3 protein: CSVRRVADHNEQFF. The CDR3 DNA reads TGCAGCGTTCGCAGGGTAGCGGACCACAATGAGCAGTTCTTC.

The CDR3 nucleotides read TGTGCCAGCAGCTTGGGACTAGCGGGAGTGGATACGCAGTATTTT. Its protein product is CASSLGLAGVDTQYF. V gene TRBV7-2 combines with J gene TRBJ2-3; 14 bases are shared with TRBD2. With 3 bases clipped from V and 6 bases from J, the junction kept 2 bases outside the gene matches. Germline CDR1 is SGHTA and CDR2 is FQGNSA. This CDR3 contains 15 residues.

This chain joins TRBV19 and TRBJ2-7, with 9 nucleotides matching TRBD1. The CDR3 runs 16 residues. J lost 9 bases, V lost 5 bases, and 17 bases had no gene match. Germline CDR1 LNHDA, CDR2 SQIVND (reference sequence). The CDR3 DNA sequence: TGTGCCAGTAGTGCAGAACCGGGACAGGGATTTCGCGGGCAGTACTTC. Translating gives CASSAEPGQGFRGQYF. The variable domain in full, completed from reference TRBV19 and TRBJ2-7, reads DGGITQSPKYLFRKEGQNVTLSCEQNLNHDAMYWYRQDPGQGLRLIYYSQIVNDFQKGDIAEGYSVSREKKESFPLTVTSAQKNPTAFYLCASSAEPGQGFRGQYFGPGTRLTVT.

The chain carries TRBV7-2 and TRBJ1-2; D not resolved. Per the germline V gene, CDR1 is SGHTA and CDR2 is FQGNSA. V dropped 3 bases and J dropped 5 bases, with 13 bases sitting between them. This CDR3 contains 14 residues. CDR3 DNA: TGTGCCAGCAGCTTTGACCGGATGGGGTATGGCTACACCTTC. The encoded protein is CASSFDRMGYGYTF. The whole variable domain, filled in from reference TRBV7-2 and TRBJ1-2, reads GAGVSQSPSNKVTEKGKDVELRCDPISGHTALYWYRQSLGQGLEFLIYFQGNSAPDKSGLPSDRFSAERTGGSVSTLTIQRTQQEDSAVYLCASSFDRMGYGYTFGSGTRLTVV.

This clone has just a few counts. The rearrangement links TRBV19 to TRBJ1-5; D is unclear. Germline CDR1 is LNHDA and CDR2 is SQIVND (reference sequence). The CDR3 sequence is 15 residues long. V was pared by 5 bases and J by 4 bases, with 15 bases between. The CDR3 region has the DNA TGTGCCAGTAGTCCATCCCCGGTGGGGAATCAGCCCCAGCATTTT. This encodes CASSPSPVGNQPQHF. The variable domain in full, completed from reference TRBV19 and TRBJ1-5, reads DGGITQSPKYLFRKEGQNVTLSCEQNLNHDAMYWYRQDPGQGLRLIYYSQIVNDFQKGDIAEGYSVSREKKESFPLTVTSAQKNPTAFYLCASSPSPVGNQPQHFGDGTRLSIL.